Following are 27 T cell receptor beta chains from one sample sequenced in a study of cytomegalovirus exposure and HLA in healthy donors. PCR involved 60 Vbeta and 13 Jbeta primers. Assay: immunoSEQ multiplex PCR; the TCRdb copy retains only in-frame clones and omits some. The table records roughly 150,000 clones, about 85% of them present only once. The sequenced sample was PBMCs. These receptors were collected from a man aged 25-45 years in good health and CMV-seropositive.

V gene TRBV6-5 combines with J gene TRBJ2-7, with D possibly being TRBD2 (5 bases). V was pared by 8 bases and J by 4 bases, with 15 bases between. Germline loops: CDR1 MNHEY, CDR2 SVGAGI. The CDR3 runs to 13 residues. The CDR3 spells CASRTSNSYEQYF. The CDR3 bases are TGTGCCAGCCGGACTTCCAATTCATACGAGCAGTACTTC.

This chain connects TRBV27 to TRBJ2-7, with D perhaps TRBD2 (6 bases). Germline CDR1 and CDR2: MNHEY and SMNVEV (reference sequence). The CDR3 covers 14 residues. V was trimmed by 5 bases and J by 2 bases, leaving 13 bases between them. The DNA for the CDR3 is TGTGCCAGCAGTGTTAGCGGTTTCACCTACGAGCAGTACTTC. This translates into CASSVSGFTYEQYF.

The CDR3 bases are TGTGCCAGCAGCGTCTCCGGCACAGGGTGGGTCACTGAAGCTTTCTTT. Translating it yields CASSVSGTGWVTEAFF. The chain links TRBV9 to TRBJ1-1; tentative D call: TRBD1 (6 bases). CDR1 SGDLS and CDR2 YYNGEE come from the germline V gene. The CDR3 consists of 16 residues. The V gene lost 2 bases and the J gene lost 4 bases, with 18 bases spanning the gap.

This clone was seen just once. The rearrangement links TRBV18 to TRBJ1-2, with 9 bases identical to TRBD1. The CDR3 extends over 15 amino acids. Germline loops: CDR1 KGHSH, CDR2 LQKENI. The V gene end was trimmed by 3 bases and the J gene end by 3 bases; junction bases not matched to a gene: 5. The CDR3 region is CASSPNRGPDYGYTF. The DNA of the CDR3 is TGTGCCAGCTCACCTAACAGGGGGCCTGACTATGGCTACACCTTC.

V and J are TRBV7-9 and TRBJ1-3; tentative D call: TRBD1 (6 bases). V lost 3 bases, J lost 4 bases, and 19 bases lay in between. Looked up from germline, CDR1 is SEHNR and CDR2 is FQNEAQ (reference sequence). CDR3 size: 17 residues. The DNA for the CDR3 is TGTGCCAGCAGCTTTGGTAGGACAACAGGGTCCGGAAACACCATATATTTT. This encodes CASSFGRTTGSGNTIYF.

J is TRBJ2-6 and V is TRBV11-3; D unresolved. CDR1 is SGHNT, CDR2 YENEEA, per germline. The CDR3 consists of 15 residues. V lost 5 bases and J lost 1, with 9 bases in between. DNA of the CDR3: TGTGCCAGCAGCCCCCGGTCGTCTGGGGCCAACGTCCTGACTTTC. Translated, it gives CASSPRSSGANVLTF.

The rearrangement links TRBV7-2 to TRBJ1-2, with 9 bases lining up with TRBD1. J gave up 0 bases and V 5 bases, and 10 bases lay outside the gene matches. Germline V gives CDR1 SGHTA, CDR2 FQGNSA. The CDR3 spans 17 residues. CDR3 coding DNA: TGTGCCAGCAGCCCTCACCGGGACAGGGCTTCTAACTATGGCTACACCTTC. Translating gives CASSPHRDRASNYGYTF.

Only a few counts were recorded for this clone. The chain couples TRBV4-3 to TRBJ2-1, with TRBD1 matching 7 bases. V lost 0 bases and J lost 5; bases outside the gene matches: 10. Germline V gene lookup returns CDR1 LGHNA and CDR2 YSLEER. The CDR3 is 17 residues long. This chain's CDR3 is CASSQESIQGEHNEQFF. CDR3 nucleotide sequence: TGCGCCAGCAGCCAAGAAAGTATTCAGGGGGAGCACAATGAGCAGTTCTTC.

The rearrangement joins TRBV5-4 to TRBJ2-4; D possibly corresponds to TRBD2 (8 bases). The CDR3 is 19 amino acids. V lost 4 bases, J lost 6 bases, and 29 bases lay in between. Germline V gene data show CDR1 as SGHNT and CDR2 as YYREEE (reference sequence). CDR3 nucleotides: TGTGCCAGCAGCCAAACAGGGGCCGGGAGGGCCTGGGAAGGAAACATTCAGTACTTC. Translated: CASSQTGAGRAWEGNIQYF.

The chain joins TRBV6-1 to TRBJ2-7, with 8 bases lining up with TRBD1. The CDR3 spans 13 residues. CDR1 MNHNS and CDR2 SASEGT come from the germline V gene. The V gene end was trimmed by 3 bases and the J gene end by 4 bases; junction bases not matched to a gene: 2. The CDR3 nucleotides read TGTGCCAGCAGTGACCAGGGGGCATACGAGCAGTACGTC. This sequence encodes CASSDQGAYEQYV.

This chain connects TRBV12-5 to TRBJ1-1; D remains ambiguous. CDR3 length equals 15 residues. Germline-derived CDR1 and CDR2 are LGHNT and FRNRAP. Trimming cost V 0 bases and J 1 base, with 9 bases left between them. The DNA for the CDR3 is TGTGCTAGTGGTTTGGTCGTAAGTAGGAACACTGAAGCTTTCTTT. Protein product: CASGLVVSRNTEAFF.

CDR3 coding DNA: TGTGCCAGCTCACCACCGGCAGCGGGCAATCAGCCCCAGCATTTT. As protein: CASSPPAAGNQPQHF. J is TRBJ1-5 and V is TRBV18; D is undetermined. The CDR3 extends over 15 amino acids. V was shortened by 0 bases and J by 2 bases, with 8 bases between the two germline ends. Germline-derived CDR1 and CDR2 are KGHSH and LQKENI.

J is TRBJ2-1 and V is TRBV10-2, with D unresolved. Per germline, CDR1 WSHSY and CDR2 SAAADI. V was cut by 3 bases and J by 4 bases, with 10 bases left in between. CDR3 length equals 14 residues. CDR3 coding DNA: TGCGCCAGCAGTGAAGAGGAGTCATACAATGAGCAGTTCTTC. This encodes CASSEEESYNEQFF.

Turning to this clone: At one end, the junction sequence differs from germline, possibly due to a read error. The rearrangement links TRBV7-7 to TRBJ2-1; tentatively, D is TRBD2 (6 bases). This CDR3 has 15 amino acids. The germline V gene encodes CDR1 SSHAT and CDR2 FNYEAQ (reference sequence). CDR3: CASSFSGSSYNEQFF. CDR3 nucleotides: TGTGCTAGCAGCTTTAGCGGAAGCTCCTACAATGAGCAGTTCTTC.

This chain uses TRBV5-1 with TRBJ2-2; 10 positions match TRBD2. V was pared by 0 bases and J by 4 bases, with 3 bases of the junction left unmatched. The CDR3 sequence is 16 residues long. Per germline, CDR1 SGHRS and CDR2 YFSETQ. The CDR3 DNA follows: TGCGCCAGCAGCTTGGCCGGGACTAGCGCCACCGGGGAGCTGTTTTTT. Translated: CASSLAGTSATGELFF. Full variable domain (outside the CDR3, taken from reference TRBV5-1 and TRBJ2-2): KAGVTQTPRYLIKTRGQQVTLSCSPISGHRSVSWYQQTPGQGLQFLFEYFSETQRNKGNFPGRFSGRQFSNSRSEMNVSTLELGDSALYLCASSLAGTSATGELFFGEGSRLTVL.

This chain connects TRBV27 to TRBJ2-3, with 13 nucleotides matching TRBD2. The length of the CDR3 is 14 residues. Per germline, CDR1 MNHEY and CDR2 SMNVEV (reference sequence). Trimming cost V 5 bases and J 4 bases; bases outside gene matches: 0. The CDR3 reads CASSGLAGADTQYF. The CDR3 DNA is TGTGCCAGCAGTGGACTAGCGGGAGCAGATACGCAGTATTTT.

The gene calls are TRBV6-5 and TRBJ1-1, with D possibly being TRBD1 (6 bases). The V gene lost 7 bases and the J gene lost 3 bases, with 15 bases spanning the gap. Per the germline V gene, CDR1 is MNHEY and CDR2 is SVGAGI. This CDR3 has 14 residues. The CDR3 region has the DNA TGTGCCAGCACCCCTGCTAACAGGGACACTGAAGCTTTCTTT. This codes for CASTPANRDTEAFF.

The genes are TRBV12-1 and TRBJ1-4; the table gives TRBD1 as D, unverified against the DNA. TRBV12-1 is tagged as a pseudogene. The CDR3 extends over 14 amino acids. CDR3 in amino acids: CASRGQGANEKLFF. In DNA, the CDR3 is TGTGCCAGCAGGGGACAGGGGGCGAATGAAAAACTGTTTTTT.

This clone was seen just once. The genes are TRBV11-1 and TRBJ1-1, with unresolved D. Trimming removed 3 bases at V and 4 bases at J, with 6 bases between. The CDR3 totals 12 residues. Per germline, CDR1 SGHAT and CDR2 FQDESV (reference sequence). The CDR3 spells CASSFSGTEAFF. CDR3 coding DNA: TGTGCCAGCAGCTTTAGTGGCACTGAAGCTTTCTTT.

In this sample, this clone turned up once. This chain uses TRBV7-3 with TRBJ2-6; perhaps TRBD2 as D (6 bases). Germline-derived CDR1 and CDR2 are SGHTA and FQGTGA. This CDR3 has 18 residues. The ends were cut back, 5 bases at V and 0 bases at J, with 17 bases in the middle. CDR3 bases: TGTGCCAGCAGCCCACACCCGGGGGTAAGCTCTGGGGCCAACGTCCTGACTTTC. Translation gives CASSPHPGVSSGANVLTF.

This clone showed up just once. The CDR3 region is CASTIRSGANVLTF. The CDR3 DNA reads TGTGCCAGCACAATTAGATCTGGGGCCAACGTCCTGACTTTC. The chain is built from TRBV7-2 and TRBJ2-6, with D unresolved. Germline V gene data show CDR1 as SGHTA and CDR2 as FQGNSA. Trimming cost V 7 bases and J 1 base, with 8 bases left between them. This CDR3 has 14 amino acids.

V gene TRBV11-3 combines with J gene TRBJ2-1, with D unresolved. Germline lookup yields CDR1 SGHNT and CDR2 YENEEA. The CDR3 extends over 13 amino acids. V was shortened by 3 bases and J by 7 bases, with 10 bases between the two germline ends. The CDR3 sequence: CASSFTHGNEQFF. The CDR3 DNA reads as TGTGCCAGCAGCTTTACTCATGGTAATGAGCAGTTCTTC.

CDR3 loop: CASSFFRETNTEAFF. The CDR3 region has the DNA TGTGCCAGTTCCTTTTTCCGGGAGACGAACACTGAAGCTTTCTTT. The chain is built from TRBV27 and TRBJ1-1; no definite D call. V shed 9 bases and J shed 1 base, with 18 bases lying between them. Germline assignment: CDR1 MNHEY and CDR2 SMNVEV (reference sequence). This CDR3 contains 15 residues.

V and J are TRBV11-3 and TRBJ2-5; 11 bases map to TRBD2. The V gene end was trimmed by 3 bases and the J gene end by 5 bases; junction bases not matched to a gene: 8. The germline CDR1 and CDR2 sequences are SGHNT and YENEEA. This CDR3 region has 16 residues. Written as DNA, the CDR3 is TGTGCCAGCAGCTTGGTGGTAGCGGGAGGGCGCGAGACCCAGTACTTC. The encoded protein is CASSLVVAGGRETQYF.

The genes are TRBV9 and TRBJ2-3; perhaps TRBD2 as D (5 bases). The V end lost 0 bases, the J end lost 2 bases, and 10 bases lay between the germline ends. The germline gives CDR1 SGDLS, CDR2 YYNGEE. This CDR3 has 15 amino acids. CDR3 DNA sequence: TGTGCCAGCAGCGTAGCCCCCGGGGTCACAGATACGCAGTATTTT. Translating gives CASSVAPGVTDTQYF.

The table lists this clone with a count of one. V and J are TRBV19 and TRBJ1-2; D unresolved. CDR1 and CDR2 from the germline V gene are LNHDA and SQIVND (reference sequence). V was pared by 8 bases and J by 2 bases, with 15 bases between. The CDR3 extends over 14 amino acids. This chain's CDR3 is CASSSGINNYGYTF. CDR3 in DNA: TGTGCCAGTTCTTCCGGGATAAACAACTATGGCTACACCTTC.

The chain couples TRBV18 to TRBJ2-7; tentatively, D is TRBD1 (6 bases). V was cut by 2 bases and J by 7 bases, with 12 bases left in between. CDR3 length: 13 residues. Germline assignment: CDR1 KGHSH and CDR2 LQKENI. The CDR3 reads CASSPALGGEQYV. CDR3 in DNA: TGTGCCAGCTCACCAGCACTAGGGGGTGAGCAGTACGTC.